This TCR beta chain was found in a study of blood T cell repertoires in COVID-19. About the research overall: Collection of acute and convalescent COVID-19 samples took place in the United States, Italy and Spain.

The data were produced by immunoSEQ multiplex PCR, yet TCRdb's version contains in-frame clones alone and is incomplete. The repertoire includes 300,000 to 400,000 clones, over 75% of them detected once, and about 1% sits in the top ten. Germline CDR1 SGDLS, CDR2 YYNGEE. The trim removed 2 bases at V and 8 bases at J, leaving 7 bases unmatched. The CDR3 consists of 15 residues. This clone was found once. The chain is built from TRBV9 and TRBJ2-1, with TRBD1 matching 10 bases. The material sequenced was PBMCs or T cells enriched from blood (not recorded which). The TCR originated in a man between 18 and 35 years old who had recovered from COVID-19. CDR3 in amino acids: CASSVRDRGFDEQFF. The CDR3 DNA reads TGTGCCAGCAGCGTCCGGGACAGGGGTTTCGATGAGCAGTTCTTC.